Here is one TCR beta chain with its context. The data derive from a study of blood T cell repertoires in COVID-19. Clones were sequenced by immunoSEQ multiplex PCR, and TCRdb holds only the in-frame ones, with some missing. The table includes under 250,000 clones, approximately 82% detected once. The specimen was peripheral blood. The receptor's source is a middle-aged man with active or convalescent COVID-19.

CDR3 sequence: CASSVWDSDQETQYF. The DNA for the CDR3 is TGTGCCAGCAGCGTATGGGACAGCGATCAAGAGACCCAGTACTTC. The J gene is TRBJ2-5, the V gene TRBV9; 7 nucleotides match TRBD1. Germline CDR1 is SGDLS and CDR2 is YYNGEE. The J segment lost 2 bases and the V segment lost 1 base, leaving 5 bases of the junction unmatched. The CDR3 extends over 15 amino acids.